This T cell receptor (beta chain) was observed in a study of shared clonotypes between healthy human individuals. Study-level background: Contributing individuals were a couple of females and a few males aged 18 to 49. CD8 memory received one plate per donor, CD8 naive two, CD4 memory three and CD4 naive three.

CD4+ cell separation produced CD45RA+ naive and CD45RA-negative memory subsets. An approximately 220 ng quantity of DNA, 25,000 to 30,000 T cell genomes, went into the sorted-subset replicate PCRs. Measured with immunoSEQ multiplex PCR; TCRdb has only the in-frame clones, and not every one. This sample has 640,000 or so clones, with around 72% found just once. The J segment lost 8 bases and the V segment lost 4 bases, leaving 9 bases of the junction unmatched. The CDR3 length is 15 residues. Germline CDR1 reads SGDLS; CDR2 reads YYNGEE. The receptor was derived from a woman aged 30 to 39 in good health. V usage is TRBV9 and J usage is TRBJ2-1; 10 bases fit TRBD2. The sample consisted of memory CD4+ T cells sorted from blood. As for subset: CD45RA-negative fraction. The chain's CDR3 is CASSFLAGEAYEQFF. CDR3 DNA sequence: TGTGCCAGCAGCTTCCTAGCGGGAGAGGCATATGAGCAGTTCTTC.